Shown below are 15 T cell receptor beta chains from a single sample sequenced in a study of blood T cells in healthy people across ages. A sample-barcoded 5' primer and a J-beta primer mix were used in a second PCR of about 6 to 12 cycles. TCRdb re-called the 5' RACE reads through MiXCR, storing one row per CDR3 protein. In the table there are about 640,000 distinct CDR3 sequences, around two fifths of which are singletons. The specimen sequenced was blood. These receptors all stem from a man older than 75 in good health.

This clonotype was counted between two and nine times. This chain uses TRBV7-2 with TRBJ2-4; 11 bases line up with TRBD2. The J segment lost 4 bases and the V segment lost 3 bases, leaving 8 bases of the junction unmatched. Germline loops: CDR1 SGHTA, CDR2 FQGNSA. This CDR3 has 17 amino acids. CDR3 DNA sequence: TGTGCCAGCAGCTTCCAAGGACTAGCGGGTTCTAAAAACATTCAGTACTTC. Translated, it gives CASSFQGLAGSKNIQYF.

This chain links TRBV11-2 with TRBJ1-3, with D possibly matching TRBD1 (6 bases). Germline CDR1 SGHAT, CDR2 FQNNGV. This CDR3 comprises 16 residues. The V gene lost 5 bases and the J gene lost 0 bases, with 14 bases spanning the gap. The CDR3 spells CASSRRGASSGNTIYF. CDR3 nucleotide sequence: TGTGCCAGCAGCCGGAGGGGGGCGAGCTCTGGAAACACCATATATTTT.

The rearrangement links TRBV14 to TRBJ2-7, with 12 bases lining up with TRBD1. CDR1 is SGHDN, CDR2 FVKESK, per germline. The J segment lost 7 bases and the V segment lost 4 bases, leaving 5 bases of the junction unmatched. The CDR3 spans 14 residues. CDR3 DNA: TGTGCCAGCAGCCTGGGACAGGGGGCAGAGGAGCAGTACTTC. Protein product: CASSLGQGAEEQYF.

The chain joins TRBV7-6 to TRBJ2-6; TRBD1 is a possible D gene (5 bases). CDR1 SGHVS and CDR2 FNYEAQ come from the germline V gene. V lost 1 base and J 1 base, leaving 11 bases between the germline ends. This CDR3 is built from 17 residues. CDR3 region: CASSLVQDTSGANVLTF. The CDR3 region has the DNA TGTGCCAGCAGCTTAGTACAGGATACTTCTGGGGCCAACGTCCTGACTTTC. Full variable domain (rest looked up from reference TRBV7-6 and TRBJ2-6): GAGVSQSPRYKVTKRGQDVALRCDPISGHVSLYWYRQALGQGPEFLTYFNYEAQQDKSGLPNDRFSAERPEGSISTLTIQRTEQRDSAMYRCASSLVQDTSGANVLTFGAGSRLTVL.

The J gene is TRBJ2-5, the V gene TRBV4-3; D remains ambiguous. V lost 1 base and J 5 bases, leaving 11 bases between the germline ends. Germline V CDR1 and CDR2: LGHNA, YSLEER. The CDR3 spans 14 residues. The chain's CDR3 is CASSQGRRSETQYF. DNA of the CDR3: TGCGCCAGCAGCCAAGGTCGGCGATCCGAGACCCAGTACTTC.

This clonotype was seen only a few times. The rearrangement joins TRBV11-1 to TRBJ2-3, with 11 bases aligning to TRBD2. The CDR3 is 16 residues long. Looked up from germline, CDR1 is SGHAT and CDR2 is FQDESV (reference sequence). The V and J ends lost 2 bases and 4 bases, in that order; junction bases with no gene match: 5. CDR3 DNA: TGTGCCAGCAGCTTACATAGCGGGAGGGCCGCAGATACGCAGTATTTT. Amino acids: CASSLHSGRAADTQYF.

This clonotype has a single count. The V and J genes are TRBV20-1 and TRBJ2-1; TRBD2 agrees at 11 bases. V lost 4 bases, J lost 0 bases, and 8 bases stayed unmatched. Per the germline V gene, CDR1 is DFQATT and CDR2 is SNEGSKA (reference sequence). This CDR3 has 17 residues. The CDR3 bases are TGCAGTGCTACCCGGACTAGCGGGTTGAGCTCCTACAATGAGCAGTTCTTC. Residues: CSATRTSGLSSYNEQFF.

This clonotype showed up just a few times. The rearrangement joins TRBV20-1 to TRBJ1-1; D remains unclear. Trimming left V 5 bases short and J 3 bases short, with 10 bases between. The germline V gene encodes CDR1 DFQATT and CDR2 SNEGSKA (reference sequence). This CDR3 is built from 12 residues. CDR3 region: CSAPPVDTEAFF. The CDR3 bases are TGCAGTGCTCCCCCCGTGGACACTGAAGCTTTCTTT.

Ten or more counts support this clonotype. The gene calls are TRBV4-3 and TRBJ2-1; TRBD2 matches 7 bases. V lost 8 bases to trimming and J lost 8 bases; unmatched junction nucleotides: 12. The CDR3 runs to 14 residues. Per germline, CDR1 LGHNA and CDR2 YSLEER. The CDR3 DNA sequence: TGCGCCAGCGGGTTCGGCGGGGGTAGGGATGAGCAGTTCTTC. Protein sequence: CASGFGGGRDEQFF.

A remark on this clonotype: Lacking the conserved final phenylalanine or tryptophan, this CDR3 likely reflects a read error. The genes are TRBV7-2 and TRBJ2-1, with TRBD2 matching over 13 bases. V shed 0 bases, J shed 8 bases, and the junction held 10 bases outside the gene matches. The length of the CDR3 is 18 residues. Germline CDR1 and CDR2: SGHTA and FQGNSA. CDR3 residues: CASSLAPTRTSGGYEQFC. The CDR3 coding sequence is TGTGCCAGCAGCTTAGCGCCTACGCGGACTAGCGGGGGCTATGAGCAGTTCTGC.

This clonotype has at least ten counts. The chain recombines TRBV29-1 with TRBJ2-7, with 7 bases aligning to TRBD2. This CDR3 has 16 residues. The junction had 8 bases not matched to a gene; V was cut back by 0 bases and J by 0 bases. Germline CDR1 and CDR2: SQVTM and ANQGSEA. The CDR3: CSVEDHGGGSSYEQYF. The CDR3 nucleotides read TGCAGCGTTGAAGATCATGGGGGGGGGAGCTCCTACGAGCAGTACTTC.

V is TRBV20-1 and J is TRBJ1-5; the D gene is possibly TRBD1 (5 bases). The length of the CDR3 is 16 residues. Per germline, CDR1 DFQATT and CDR2 SNEGSKA (reference sequence). Trimming stripped 1 base from V and 2 bases from J, with 15 bases between. The CDR3, as DNA: TGCAGTGCTAGAGCCTTACGGGGCCGTGGCAATCAGCCCCAGCATTTT. Translating gives CSARALRGRGNQPQHF.

V gene TRBV6-6 combines with J gene TRBJ1-4; 8 bases map to TRBD1. The CDR3 has 15 amino acids. V trimming: 7 bases; J trimming: 11 bases; junction bases outside the gene matches: 15. CDR1 and CDR2 from the germline V gene are MNHNY and SVGAGI (reference sequence). CDR3 in DNA: TGTGCCAGCACCAACCCCGGGACAGGCAGATTTAAACTGTTTTTT. This gives the protein CASTNPGTGRFKLFF.

The sample holds a few counts of this clonotype. The rearrangement links TRBV20-1 to TRBJ2-5; 10 bases fit TRBD2. The CDR3 has 15 residues. Germline lookup yields CDR1 DFQATT and CDR2 SNEGSKA (reference sequence). V gave up 0 bases and J gave up 4 bases; unmatched junction bases: 5. The CDR3 loop reads CSARDAAGGLETQYF. CDR3 coding DNA: TGCAGTGCTAGAGATGCAGCGGGAGGGCTAGAGACCCAGTACTTC.

The V call is TRBV30, the J call TRBJ2-6, with D uncertain. Germline V gene lookup returns CDR1 GTSNPN and CDR2 SVGIG (reference sequence). The CDR3 spans 17 residues. V was shortened by 1 base and J by 2 bases, with 15 bases between the two germline ends. CDR3 DNA: TGTGCCTGGAGTGAAGATTACAGAACAGCTGGGGCCAACGTCCTGACTTTC. It encodes CAWSEDYRTAGANVLTF.